These 13 T cell receptor beta chains were sequenced from one sample in a study of identical twins. Using its own MiXCR run on the 5' RACE reads, TCRdb lists one record per CDR3 protein. The sample includes around 550,000 distinct CDR3 sequences, approximately 16% of them seen just once. This same sample was also taken into another study, of yellow fever vaccine responses in identical twins.

The specimen was CD4+ T cells sorted from blood. Receptors were obtained from a woman in her late teens or twenties in good health.

In this sample, this clonotype turned up many times. The chain couples TRBV29-1 to TRBJ1-2; the D is unclear. Trimming took off 5 bases at V and 1 base at J, with 14 bases between the two ends. The germline gives CDR1 SQVTM, CDR2 ANQGSEA. The CDR3 loop spans 14 amino acids. In DNA form, the CDR3 reads TGCAGCGTTAGAGATGGCACCAATAACTATGGCTACACCTTC. Translated, it gives CSVRDGTNNYGYTF.

This clonotype was detected only a few times. This chain uses TRBV5-1 with TRBJ2-1; D call uncertain. The germline V and J ends were trimmed by 0 bases and 7 bases, with 11 bases remaining between them. From germline, CDR1 is SGHRS and CDR2 YFSETQ. This CDR3 contains 14 residues. The CDR3 DNA sequence: TGCGCCAGCAGCTTGGGAGGTGCTCGGAATGAGCAGTTCTTC. Protein sequence: CASSLGGARNEQFF.

This rearrangement joins TRBV11-2 to TRBJ2-1; D is unresolved. This CDR3 is 17 amino acids long. Deletions cut 2 bases from V and 0 bases from J, with 14 bases between. Germline V lookup: CDR1 SGHAT, CDR2 FQNNGV. DNA of the CDR3: TGTGCCAGCAGCTTATTAGCATATCCGAGCTCCTACAATGAGCAGTTCTTC. Residues: CASSLLAYPSSYNEQFF.

This clonotype was picked up many times. V usage is TRBV9 and J usage is TRBJ2-3; the D is unclear. Germline V gene lookup returns CDR1 SGDLS and CDR2 YYNGEE. The V and J ends lost 5 bases and 0 bases respectively, with 7 bases between them. The CDR3 consists of 13 residues. The CDR3: CASSVASTDTQYF. The CDR3 DNA follows: TGTGCCAGCAGTGTTGCGAGCACAGATACGCAGTATTTT.

The V call is TRBV3-1, the J call TRBJ1-5, with 8 bases lining up with TRBD1. The germline gives CDR1 LGHDT, CDR2 YNNKEL (reference sequence). V was clipped by 3 bases and J by 4 bases; unmatched bases: 8. The length of the CDR3 is 16 residues. CDR3 nucleotides: TGTGCCAGCAGCCAGGGGACAGGAGTAGGAAATCAGCCCCAGCATTTT. This translates into CASSQGTGVGNQPQHF. The entire variable domain, with the rest obtained from reference TRBV3-1 and TRBJ1-5, is as follows: DTAVSQTPKYLVTQMGNDKSIKCEQNLGHDTMYWYKQDSKKFLKIMFSYNNKELIINETVPNRFSPKSPDKAHLNLHINSLELGDSAVYFCASSQGTGVGNQPQHFGDGTRLSIL.

Only a few counts were recorded for this clonotype. The V gene is TRBV5-1, the J gene TRBJ2-7; TRBD2 agrees at 7 bases. In germline, CDR1 is SGHRS, CDR2 YFSETQ. This CDR3 contains 14 residues. V gave up 2 bases and J gave up 3 bases; unmatched junction bases: 5. CDR3 nucleotides: TGCGCCAGCAGCTTCCGGACTAGTCGCTACGAGCAGTACGTC. Protein: CASSFRTSRYEQYV.

The chain's CDR3 is CASSYRSTSTDTQYF. DNA of the CDR3: TGTGCCAGCAGCTACAGGTCGACTAGCACAGATACGCAGTATTTT. The chain has TRBV2 and TRBJ2-3, with D possibly matching TRBD1 (5 bases). V shed 6 bases and J shed 0 bases, with 13 bases lying between them. CDR1 is SNHLY, CDR2 FYNNEI, per germline. The CDR3 contains 15 residues.

V and J are TRBV6-4 and TRBJ2-1; 8 nucleotides match TRBD2. Per germline, CDR1 MRHNA and CDR2 SNTAGT. The CDR3 consists of 15 residues. Germline trimming cut 6 bases from V and 8 bases from J; bases unmatched to any gene: 12. The CDR3: CASSAGQPGGHEQFF. CDR3 bases: TGTGCCAGCAGCGCCGGGCAGCCGGGAGGGCATGAGCAGTTCTTC.

This clonotype was observed a handful of times. This chain uses TRBV5-1 with TRBJ1-2, with TRBD1 as a possible D gene (6 bases). Germline V gene lookup returns CDR1 SGHRS and CDR2 YFSETQ. V was clipped by 0 bases and J by 6 bases, with 12 bases between them. CDR3 length equals 14 residues. CDR3 protein: CASSLDKGVDGYTF. The CDR3 nucleotides read TGCGCCAGCAGCTTGGATAAGGGGGTGGATGGCTACACCTTC. Filled out from reference TRBV5-1 and TRBJ1-2, the complete variable domain reads KAGVTQTPRYLIKTRGQQVTLSCSPISGHRSVSWYQQTPGQGLQFLFEYFSETQRNKGNFPGRFSGRQFSNSRSEMNVSTLELGDSALYLCASSLDKGVDGYTFGSGTRLTVV.

The chain carries TRBV27 and TRBJ1-5, with D possibly TRBD1 on 5 matching bases. The CDR3 is made up of 17 amino acids. Germline CDR1 reads MNHEY; CDR2 reads SMNVEV (reference sequence). The V and J ends lost 5 bases and 0 bases respectively, with 17 bases between them. For the CDR3, the DNA is TGTGCCAGCAGTCGACGCCGTCAGGGATCTAGCAATCAGCCCCAGCATTTT. As protein: CASSRRRQGSSNQPQHF.

The gene calls are TRBV10-2 and TRBJ2-3; 10 bases agree with TRBD2. From germline, CDR1 is WSHSY and CDR2 SAAADI. The CDR3 is 18 residues long. With V trimmed by 6 bases and J by 1 base, 13 bases remained unmatched. The CDR3 is CASRSLAGPGFGTDTQYF. The CDR3 DNA is TGCGCCAGCAGGTCACTAGCGGGGCCCGGGTTTGGCACAGATACGCAGTATTTT.

The chain recombines TRBV2 with TRBJ2-5; no clear D. The length of the CDR3 is 14 residues. CDR1 is SNHLY and CDR2 is FYNNEI in the germline V gene. V lost 6 bases to trimming and J lost 1 base, with 12 bases between them. CDR3 sequence reads: CASRSRPIQETQYF. The DNA for the CDR3 is TGTGCCAGCAGATCTAGACCGATCCAAGAGACCCAGTACTTC.

The gene calls are TRBV5-1 and TRBJ2-3, with TRBD1 identical over 8 bases. CDR1 and CDR2 from the germline V gene are SGHRS and YFSETQ. J was trimmed by 4 bases and V by 4 bases; bases with no gene match: 8. This CDR3 comprises 15 residues. The CDR3 protein is CASSPGLTGADTQYF. In DNA form, the CDR3 reads TGCGCCAGCAGCCCCGGGTTGACAGGGGCAGATACGCAGTATTTT.